This T cell receptor (beta chain) was profiled in a study of blood T cells in healthy people across ages. Study details: Template switching captured about one barcoded beta molecule per two T cells.

The CDR3 is made up of 15 amino acids. CDR1 SGHTA and CDR2 FQGNSA come from the germline V gene. V was cut by 5 bases and J by 0 bases, with 14 bases left in between. Using a J-beta primer mix together with a sample-barcoded 5' primer, a second PCR was run for about 7 to 12 cycles. Every single cDNA molecule received a tag from a template-switch adaptor with 12 random nucleotides. No fewer than 2.5 million CDR3-containing paired-end reads came from each sample. One entry per CDR3 protein results from TCRdb running MiXCR on the 5' RACE reads. This sample has about 1.5 million distinct CDR3 sequences, with approximately 42% found just once. Total RNA was extracted at no less than 6 micrograms per sample.

The receptor comes from a woman aged 18-30 years in good health. Sequencing used blood. V gene TRBV7-2 combines with J gene TRBJ2-7; D gene ambiguous. The CDR3 DNA is TGTGCCAGCAGCCCGAGGCGGACGAGCTCCTACGAGCAGTACTTC. Translated: CASSPRRTSSYEQYF.